This TCR beta chain derives from a study of tumor and adjacent non-tumor tissue in lung cancer (dated by TCRdb to between 2017 and 2018). For the wider study: The cohort included about a dozen adenocarcinoma, 2 squamous cell carcinoma and 1 small cell lung cancer patients. The study compared bulk TCRbeta repertoires from lung tumor tissue and matched distant non-tumor lung tissue of about 14 lung cancer patients. The roughly 15 patients were aged about 30 to 76 years, included ten or so men and 5 women, and had TNM stage I to III disease. A total of fewer than 150 million productive TCRbeta reads were generated by sequencing, corresponding to an average of approximately 4 million reads per sample. TCRbeta CDR3 sequencing was performed on under 35 paired specimens, with one tumor sample and one normal lung sample collected per patient.

In the case of this clonotype: What this receptor recognizes is not known. This may be a read error: a much more frequent sequence differs by one nucleotide.

Looking up the germline V gene yields CDR1 MDHEN and CDR2 SYDVKM. Reading from cysteine to phenylalanine, the CDR3 counts 11 amino acids. Just CDR3 DNA is preserved here, 33 bases in frame from base 1. The trim is 8 bases for V and 4 bases for J, with a gap of 6 bases between the germline ends. To prepare the library, multiplex PCR was applied. Sequenced on an Illumina HiSeq 2500. TCRbeta libraries were constructed through three rounds of nested PCR with primers (Table S4) according to protocols modified from ARM-PCR. Before sequencing, PCR products of 200-500 bp were excised from the gel and purified with the QIAquick gel extraction kit. For the original study's pipeline: Reads were cleaned with Trimmomatic, merged with FLASH into complete CDR3 sequences, and assigned to V(D)J germline segments with MiTCR. Clonal diversity was computed as the inverse Simpson's index with VDJtools. A read counted as productive if the sequence was in-frame and lacked a premature stop codon. TCRdb cleaned the public reads at Q25 with fastp, built clones with MiXCR and kept in-frame beta chains. Rows matching on CDR3 protein sequence are summarized as one entry with the most common DNA and genes. The V and J calls here are based on TCRdb, not the publication. The sample table holds tens of thousands of distinct CDR3 sequences, of which roughly 73% were seen once. Clones ranked in the top ten supply roughly 12% of the sample.

Results and caveats for the whole study, not just this receptor: Younger patients had significantly higher TCR diversity, and higher tumor TCR diversity was associated with shorter overall and disease-free survival. Only roughly 14 patients were in the cohort, and the authors stated that larger samples and more detailed clinical data are needed. TCR diversity (inverse Simpson) was significantly higher in tumor than in normal lung tissue (approximately 440 vs 150, P = 0.0075, Mann-Whitney U test). The top 100 clones accounted for a significantly larger cumulative portion of the repertoire in normal lung than in tumor tissue. Peripheral blood was not sequenced, so blood TCRbeta repertoires in these lung cancer patients were not examined. Neither the sequencing platform nor unique molecular identifiers are mentioned in the methods.

RNA was isolated from bulk, unsorted tissue, and RNA quality was assessed with a NanoDrop ND-1000 and an Agilent 2100. Donors were newly diagnosed lung cancer patients admitted for thoracic surgery in China between August and November 2014, without prior chemotherapy. Patients with previous radiotherapy or chemotherapy, or with another concurrent cancer, were excluded from the study. Pieces of surgical tissue measuring roughly 1-2.1 cm3 were kept in RNAlater solution and held at -80 degrees C until needed. The sample comprised lung tumor tissue. The sequence is built from TRBV28 and TRBJ2-1, with the D gene not clear enough to name. The TCR sequence derives from a woman in her forties or fifties with non-small cell lung cancer. The CDR3 protein: CASEEYNEQFF. The DNA reads as follows: TGTGCCAGCGAAGAGTACAATGAGCAGTTCTTC.